The present T cell receptor beta chain was sequenced within a study of T-cell memory formation after mild COVID-19 (dated by TCRdb to the early 2020s). Notes on the research overall: TCR sequence clusters from the two donors were found to be largely donor specific. In a couple of donors, T-cell clones that expanded and contracted after mild COVID-19 were tracked by sequencing TCRalpha and TCRbeta repertoires over time. The cohort was made up of two young adult volunteers, one female and one male, who were previously healthy. General findings and caveats noted by the study authors: The second-wave clones that peaked on day 37 were not confirmed to be SARS-CoV-2 specific. Contracting CD4+ clones were located mainly in the CM and EM memory subsets, whereas CD8+ clones were found to be enriched in EMRA. Some responding clones were detected in pre-infection memory, which suggested that pre-existing cross-reactive memory T cells had joined the SARS-CoV-2 response. Clones contracting from day 15 to 85 had balanced CD4/CD8 phenotypes, while a second wave expanding from day 15 to 37 was biased towards CD4+. Only a couple of mild cases were covered in the study, and larger cohorts including severe cases with pre-infection samples were considered necessary.

Ficoll-Paque density gradient centrifugation was the method used to isolate PBMCs. These reads were obtained on an Illumina NovaSeq 6000. TCRalpha and TCRbeta cDNA libraries were constructed by 5'RACE with constant-segment primers, with sample barcodes and unique molecular identifiers being introduced. Trizol reagent was used to extract RNA from every sample. The libraries were amplified in two PCR steps, and the second step added a second sample barcode and Illumina TruSeq adapters. Libraries were sequenced on an Illumina NovaSeq with 2 x 150 bp paired-end reads. As for the original processing: The reads were demultiplexed and collapsed into UMI-guided consensus sequences using migec v1.2.7. Using mixcr v2.1.11, the UMI consensuses were aligned to TRA and TRB V and J templates and assembled into clonotypes. A clonotype was counted as expanded or contracted only if both edgeR and NoisET called the change significant, with noise models trained on biological replicates. edgeR calls used a false discovery rate-adjusted p below 0.01 and a log2 fold-change threshold of 1. PCA with hierarchical clustering of max-normalized trajectories of the 1000 most abundant clonotypes was used as exploratory dynamics analysis. Separately sequenced CD4+ and CD8+ repertoires were used to assign the CD4 or CD8 phenotype of responding clones. Through fastp at Q25 and MiXCR, TCRdb rebuilt clones from the public reads, retaining in-frame beta chains. Each CDR3 protein appears once, grouped with its most common genes and DNA. These V and J calls derive from TCRdb rather than the authors' analysis. For this sample there are hundreds of thousands of distinct CDR3 sequences; roughly an eighth appear just once. The top ten constitute 20% to 25% of the sample.

This clonotype has at least ten counts. The specificity of this receptor is unknown. Per-base quality was not reported, and no clone a single base away is much larger than it. Based on the germline V gene, the CDR1 and CDR2 sequences are SGHTA and FQGNSA. The junction shows trimming of 5 bases on V and 2 bases on J, plus 7 bases between the germline ends. Inclusive of the bounding cysteine and phenylalanine, the CDR3 is 13 residues long. CDR3 DNA only is kept here, 39 bases in frame from base 1. Rearrangement joined TRBV7-2 to TRBJ2-1; matching of 5 bases hints at TRBD2 as the D gene. This TCR came from a man younger than 35 who had mild COVID-19 (a few samples of this study predate the infection). The sample titles of this study are shuffled in the database, so cell type and time point are left out; the donor was told from shared clones. Source material: PBMCs or a T cell subset sorted from them (not recorded which). The CDR3 reads as follows: CASSLGAYNEQFF. The sequence in DNA is TGTGCCAGCAGCCTCGGGGCCTACAATGAGCAGTTCTTC.